This TCR beta chain was sequenced for a study of blood T cell repertoires in COVID-19. Overall study: Samples of COVID-19 (acute and convalescent) were obtained from the United States, Italy and Spain.

The method was immunoSEQ multiplex PCR; TCRdb's version includes in-frame clones alone and lacks a portion of them. The table shows about 120,000 clones, with 81% occurring only once. Germline V CDR1 and CDR2: SNHLY, FYNNEI. The V end lost 3 bases, the J end lost 6 bases, and 12 bases lay between the germline ends. The CDR3 runs 15 residues. The chain recombines TRBV2 with TRBJ1-6; TRBD1 might be the D (5 bases). The sequencing sample was made of peripheral blood. The receptor was isolated from a human donor in a cohort sampled during active COVID-19. The chain's CDR3 is CASSEKGLGNSPLHF. The CDR3 nucleotides are TGTGCCAGCAGTGAGAAGGGGCTGGGTAATTCACCCCTCCACTTT.